This T cell receptor (beta chain) was identified in a study of cytomegalovirus exposure and HLA in healthy donors. With 60 Vbeta and 13 Jbeta primers, the PCR was carried out. Libraries were prepared by immunoSEQ multiplex PCR; TCRdb keeps only in-frame clonotypes and omits some of them. The table records 75,000 to 80,000 clones, around three quarters of them present only once. The CDR3 contains 15 residues. V shed 3 bases and J 4 bases; nucleotides not matched to a gene: 6. Germline CDR1 KGHSH, CDR2 LQKENI. The sequenced material came from PBMCs. The origin of this receptor is a male donor in good health and CMV-seronegative. The V gene is TRBV18, the J gene TRBJ1-5; 7 bases align to TRBD1. The CDR3 is CASSPYRGGNQPQHF. In DNA, the CDR3 is TGTGCCAGCTCACCCTACAGGGGTGGGAATCAGCCCCAGCATTTT.